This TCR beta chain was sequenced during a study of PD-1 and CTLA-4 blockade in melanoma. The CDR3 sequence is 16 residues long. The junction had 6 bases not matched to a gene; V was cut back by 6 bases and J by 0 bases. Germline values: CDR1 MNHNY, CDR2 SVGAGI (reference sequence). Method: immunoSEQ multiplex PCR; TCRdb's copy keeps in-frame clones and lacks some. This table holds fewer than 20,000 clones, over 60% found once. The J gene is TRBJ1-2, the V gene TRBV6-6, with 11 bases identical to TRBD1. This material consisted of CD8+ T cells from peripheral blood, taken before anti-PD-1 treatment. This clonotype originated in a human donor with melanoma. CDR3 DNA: TGTGCCAGCAGCTCTATGGACAGGGGGCCTAACTATGGCTACACCTTC. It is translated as CASSSMDRGPNYGYTF.